Presented here are 8 T cell receptor beta chains from one specimen sequenced in a study of cytomegalovirus exposure and HLA in healthy donors. The PCR contained 60 Vbeta and 13 Jbeta primers. Sequenced by immunoSEQ multiplex PCR; TCRdb stores in-frame clones only, minus some. Of some 180,000 clones in the sample, roughly 87% are singletons; the top ten hold 1.5%. The sample was PBMCs. The receptors were gathered from a middle-aged man in good health and CMV-seronegative.

This clone was found a few times. CDR3 protein: CASSPSLADTQYF. The DNA of the CDR3 is TGTGCCAGCAGTCCAAGCCTAGCAGATACGCAGTATTTT. The V and J genes are TRBV28 and TRBJ2-3; D remains unclear. V was clipped by 5 bases and J by 4 bases, with 10 bases between them. Germline CDR1 and CDR2: MDHEN and SYDVKM. The CDR3 sequence is 13 residues long.

V and J are TRBV11-3 and TRBJ2-7; 9 bases match TRBD1. Germline V CDR1 and CDR2: SGHNT, YENEEA. The CDR3 runs 14 residues. The ends lost 5 bases at V and 1 base at J; junction bases unmatched: 3. DNA for the CDR3: TGTGCCAGCAGCCGGACAGGGGAGTCCTACGAGCAGTACTTC. Encoded protein: CASSRTGESYEQYF. Variable domain in full (rest from reference TRBV11-3 and TRBJ2-7): EAGVVQSPRYKIIEKKQPVAFWCNPISGHNTLYWYLQNLGQGPELLIRYENEEAVDDSQLPKDRFSAERLKGVDSTLKIQPAELGDSAVYLCASSRTGESYEQYFGPGTRLTVT.

The J gene is TRBJ1-5, the V gene TRBV6-6, with TRBD1 identical over 7 bases. CDR1 is MNHNY, CDR2 SVGAGI, per germline (reference sequence). V shed 5 bases and J 6 bases; nucleotides not matched to a gene: 4. This CDR3 spans 13 amino acids. The CDR3: CASSRDSSQPQHF. CDR3 DNA: TGTGCCAGCAGTCGGGACAGTTCTCAGCCCCAGCATTTT.

This clone was observed a few times. The same CDR3 arises from other DNA sequences in this sample as well. The chain recombines TRBV30 with TRBJ2-5, with D possibly TRBD1 on 5 matching bases. The CDR3 contains 13 residues. With 1 base removed from V and 4 bases from J, the gap between germline ends came to 10 bases. Germline V gives CDR1 GTSNPN, CDR2 SVGIG (reference sequence). CDR3 in amino acids: CAWSAGLAETQYF. The CDR3 DNA sequence: TGTGCCTGGAGTGCAGGGTTAGCAGAGACCCAGTACTTC.

This chain joins TRBV7-2 and TRBJ2-5, with TRBD1 matching 9 bases. V lost 3 bases and J lost 5; bases outside the gene matches: 10. Germline CDR1 and CDR2: SGHTA and FQGNSA. The CDR3 runs to 16 residues. The CDR3 DNA sequence: TGTGCCAGCAGCTTTACAGGGGGCGGTGGCTGGGAGACCCAGTACTTC. It specifies CASSFTGGGGWETQYF.

With regard to this clone: Other nucleotide sequences from this sample produce the same CDR3. The chain links TRBV6-6 to TRBJ2-7; possibly TRBD2 for D (6 bases). Looked up from germline, CDR1 is MNHNY and CDR2 is SVGAGI (reference sequence). Trimming stripped 2 bases from V and 4 bases from J, with 9 bases between. The CDR3 length is 13 residues. In DNA form, the CDR3 reads TGTGCCAGCAGTTACGCCGGACTATACGAGCAGTACTTC. This encodes CASSYAGLYEQYF.

The rearrangement joins TRBV18 to TRBJ2-7; TRBD2 is a possible D gene (6 bases). The CDR3 totals 12 residues. Per germline, CDR1 KGHSH and CDR2 LQKENI. The V and J ends lost 5 bases and 2 bases respectively, with 7 bases between them. DNA of the CDR3: TGTGCCAGCTCAGGGGGGACCTACGAGCAGTACTTC. This gives the protein CASSGGTYEQYF.

V gene TRBV28 combines with J gene TRBJ2-6, with a possible D match to TRBD2 (6 bases). V was pared by 2 bases and J by 2 bases, with 7 bases between. This CDR3 region has 15 residues. Germline values: CDR1 MDHEN, CDR2 SYDVKM. The CDR3 reads CASSLAGTGANVLTF. Written as DNA, the CDR3 is TGTGCCAGCAGTTTAGCGGGGACTGGGGCCAACGTCCTGACTTTC.